Below are 3 T cell receptor beta chains sequenced from a single sample in a study of blood T cell repertoires in COVID-19. The method was immunoSEQ multiplex PCR; TCRdb's version includes in-frame clones alone and lacks a portion of them. Among 200,000 to 250,000 clones listed, 88% were seen once. The sequenced sample consisted of PBMCs or T cells enriched from blood (not recorded which). All receptors come from a woman aged 45-65 years with acute COVID-19.

V and J are TRBV6-2 or TRBV6-3 and TRBJ2-5; D not resolved. The V gene's germline CDR1 is MNHEY and CDR2 SVGEGT. This CDR3 region has 14 residues. The V end was cut by 2 bases, the J end by 4 bases, with 11 bases between. In DNA form, the CDR3 reads TGTGCCAGCAGTTACGTGAGTTTCCGAGAGACCCAGTACTTC. Amino acid sequence: CASSYVSFRETQYF.

This clone was seen more than once but under ten times. The chain uses TRBV30 and TRBJ1-1; TRBD1 agrees at 8 bases. V was clipped by 2 bases and J by 8 bases; unmatched bases: 1. The germline CDR1 and CDR2 sequences are GTSNPN and SVGIG (reference sequence). The CDR3 loop spans 11 amino acids. This chain's CDR3 is CAWSRTGEAFF. The DNA for the CDR3 is TGTGCCTGGAGTAGGACAGGGGAAGCTTTCTTT.

This chain joins TRBV5-1 and TRBJ1-1; TRBD1 might be the D (5 bases). CDR3 length: 14 residues. Germline V lookup: CDR1 SGHRS, CDR2 YFSETQ. The V gene lost 3 bases and the J gene lost 1 base, with 10 bases spanning the gap. This CDR3 is CASSSPTGNTEAFF. DNA for the CDR3: TGCGCCAGCAGCTCCCCCACAGGGAACACTGAAGCTTTCTTT.